This T cell receptor (beta chain) was documented in a study of spatial heterogeneity in lung cancer. This clonotype is labeled as medium-sized. This beta chain was picked up by a library intended for alpha chains and is off target, so its count carries little meaning. Every molecule of TCR cDNA had its own unique molecular identifier. MiXCR, applied by TCRdb to the 5' RACE reads, yields one record per CDR3 protein. The data contain more than 950 distinct CDR3 sequences, 6.5% of them singletons. The time point: sample taken at primary tumor resection. Whole RNA, isolated from tumor, nontumor lung or frozen PBMC, was sequenced without prior sorting. The input for sequencing was normal lung tissue next to the tumor, taken at surgery. The sequence was collected from a male donor with early-stage non-small cell lung cancer.

The DNA for the CDR3 is TGTGCCAGCGGGACCGAAGGGAACACCATATATTTT. As protein: CASGTEGNTIYF. The V and J genes are TRBV2 and TRBJ1-3, with D perhaps matching TRBD1 (5 bases). The germline V and J ends were trimmed by 8 bases and 7 bases, with 12 bases remaining between them. The CDR3 covers 12 residues. Germline V lookup: CDR1 SNHLY, CDR2 FYNNEI.